One sample yielded the 5 T cell receptor beta chains listed below, sequenced in a study of identical twins. TCRdb called the 5' RACE reads again in MiXCR, with one record for every CDR3 protein. The data contain some 300,000 distinct CDR3 sequences, 9% to 15% of them singletons. Separately, the same data were catalogued under a study of yellow fever vaccine responses in identical twins.

Source material: CD8+ T cells sorted from blood. These receptors all stem from a woman younger than 30 in good health.

This clonotype was picked up a small number of times. The chain carries TRBV12-3 or TRBV12-4 and TRBJ2-5; 10 nucleotides line up with TRBD2. CDR3 length: 15 amino acids. J lost 5 bases, V lost 4 bases, and 7 bases had no gene match. The CDR3 sequence is CASSSPLAGRETQYF. CDR3 bases: TGTGCCAGCAGTTCCCCACTAGCGGGGAGGGAGACCCAGTACTTC.

The V call is TRBV27, the J call TRBJ2-3; maybe TRBD2 (7 bases). V lost 6 bases, J lost 5 bases, and 21 bases lay in between. Germline-derived CDR1 and CDR2 are MNHEY and SMNVEV (reference sequence). This CDR3 is built from 16 residues. The CDR3 nucleotides read TGTGCCAGCAGCCACGACAGGCGGGGGTTAGGAGATACGCAGTATTTT. Protein: CASSHDRRGLGDTQYF.

V and J are TRBV14 and TRBJ2-2; no definite D call. CDR3 length: 15 amino acids. Germline V gene lookup returns CDR1 SGHDN and CDR2 FVKESK. V was clipped by 1 base and J by 1 base, with 7 bases between them. This chain's CDR3 is CASSQVEKNTGELFF. The CDR3 DNA reads TGTGCCAGCAGCCAAGTGGAGAAGAACACCGGGGAGCTGTTTTTT.

The V and J genes are TRBV4-1 and TRBJ2-1; D may correspond to TRBD1 or TRBD2 (7 bases each). Germline V gene lookup returns CDR1 MGHRA and CDR2 YSYEKL. The CDR3 extends over 16 amino acids. Trimming shortened V by 4 bases and J by 1 base, and 14 bases separated the two germline ends. The CDR3 here is CASSPGGAASYNEQFF. CDR3 DNA sequence: TGCGCCAGCAGCCCAGGGGGGGCGGCTTCCTACAATGAGCAGTTCTTC.

This clonotype appeared a few times. The chain joins TRBV18 to TRBJ2-7, with 9 bases lining up with TRBD1. CDR3 length: 14 residues. J was trimmed by 2 bases and V by 2 bases; bases with no gene match: 1. Germline V gene lookup returns CDR1 KGHSH and CDR2 LQKENI. The CDR3 DNA reads TGTGCCAGCTCACCATACAGGGGGCCCTACGAGCAGTACGTC. Its protein is CASSPYRGPYEQYV.